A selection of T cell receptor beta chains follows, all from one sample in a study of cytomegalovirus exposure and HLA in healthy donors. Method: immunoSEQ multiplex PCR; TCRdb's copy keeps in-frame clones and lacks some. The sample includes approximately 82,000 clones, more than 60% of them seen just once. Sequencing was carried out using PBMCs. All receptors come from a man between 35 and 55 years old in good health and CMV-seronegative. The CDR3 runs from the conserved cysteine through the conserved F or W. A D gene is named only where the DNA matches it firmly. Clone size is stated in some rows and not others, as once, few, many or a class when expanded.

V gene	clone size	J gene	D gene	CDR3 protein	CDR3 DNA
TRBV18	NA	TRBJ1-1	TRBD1	CASSPGQGNTEAFF	TGTGCCAGCTCACCAGGACAGGGCAACACTGAAGCTTTCTTT
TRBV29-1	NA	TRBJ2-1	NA	CSIPLPPTRNEQFF	TGCAGCATCCCTCTCCCCCCTACGCGCAATGAGCAGTTCTTC
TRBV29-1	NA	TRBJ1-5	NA	CSARVGESQPQHF	TGCAGCGCACGCGTCGGGGAGAGTCAGCCCCAGCATTTT
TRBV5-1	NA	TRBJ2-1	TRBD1	CASSPTGTGAYNEQFF	TGCGCCAGCAGCCCAACCGGGACAGGGGCCTACAATGAGCAGTTCTTC
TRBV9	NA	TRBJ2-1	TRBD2	CASSVAPGTSGRNEQFF	TGTGCCAGCAGCGTAGCCCCCGGGACTAGCGGGAGAAATGAGCAGTTCTTC
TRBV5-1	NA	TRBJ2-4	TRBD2	CASSSLAGEQYSQYF	TGCGCCAGCAGCTCGCTAGCGGGAGAGCAGTACAGTCAGTACTTC
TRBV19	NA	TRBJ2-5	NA	CASASLAQETQYF	TGTGCCAGTGCCTCCCTGGCCCAAGAGACCCAGTACTTC
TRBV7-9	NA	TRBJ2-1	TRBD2	CASSFSGSRLGDEQFF	TGTGCCAGCAGCTTTAGCGGGAGTCGGTTGGGAGATGAGCAGTTCTTC
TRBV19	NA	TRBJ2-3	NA	CASSRKGGGTDTQYF	TGTGCCAGTAGTAGGAAAGGGGGAGGCACAGATACGCAGTATTTT
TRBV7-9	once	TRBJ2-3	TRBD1	CASSQTGQHTDTQYF	TGTGCCAGCAGCCAAACGGGACAGCACACAGATACGCAGTATTTT
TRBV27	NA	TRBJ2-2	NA	CASSLSEGTGELFF	TGTGCCAGCAGTTTATCGGAGGGCACCGGGGAGCTGTTTTTT
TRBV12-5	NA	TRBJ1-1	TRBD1	CASGSRDRAAEAFF	TGTGCTAGTGGTTCCCGGGACAGGGCCGCTGAAGCTTTCTTT
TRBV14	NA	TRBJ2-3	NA	CASSQSRTADTQYF	TGTGCCAGCAGCCAATCACGGACAGCAGATACGCAGTATTTT
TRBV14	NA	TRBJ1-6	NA	CASSTGQRAYNSPLHF	TGTGCCAGCAGTACAGGGCAGAGGGCCTATAATTCACCCCTCCACTTT
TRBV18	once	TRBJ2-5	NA	CASSGQQETQYF	TGTGCCAGCTCAGGACAGCAAGAGACCCAGTACTTC
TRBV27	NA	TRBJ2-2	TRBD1	CASSLSSPTHRGRRTGELFF	TGTGCCAGCAGTTTATCGTCCCCGACCCACAGGGGGCGACGCACCGGGGAGCTGTTTTTT
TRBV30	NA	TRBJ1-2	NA	CAWSEGLLLNRGYTF	TGTGCCTGGAGTGAAGGACTCTTATTGAATCGTGGCTACACCTTC
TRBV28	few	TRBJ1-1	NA	CASRTGYTEAFF	TGTGCCAGCAGAACAGGTTATACTGAAGCTTTCTTT